The TCR beta chain under discussion was sequenced for a study of cytomegalovirus exposure and HLA in healthy donors (dated by TCRdb to the late 2010s). In terms of the full investigation: According to an earlier analysis of 587 of the donors, about 180 million T cells yielded 90 million to 140 million unique TCR beta sequences and about 280 Gb of sequence data. The study used immunosequencing to profile the T cell repertoires of 666 subjects and linked those repertoires to cytomegalovirus serostatus. Genome-wide SNP genotypes for about 65% of the roughly 670 donors were used in a later genetic analysis, which treated that subset as a discovery cohort. Every repertoire in the discovery cohort had been generated on one and the same sequencing platform. High-throughput TCR immunosequencing, statistical association of individual TCRs with disease status, and machine learning were combined to predict cytomegalovirus infection status. Besides the first cohort of around 700 subjects, a separate validation cohort made up of 90 to 150 different subjects was used. The study aimed to test whether cataloging public T cell receptors could reveal signatures of past pathogen exposure. An early release covering roughly 640 HLA-typed donors comprised approximately 300 gigabases of sequencing data and around 85 million unique TCR sequences. A handful of DR-DQ haplotypes were handled as single units for association and clustering because linkage in the cohort was strong. Of the 300 to 500 genotyped donors, 75% to 85% were placed in the genetic ancestry cluster associated with self-reported Caucasian donors. Donor age, sex, ethnicity and CMV serostatus were collected together with the repertoire data. In an earlier analysis of 550 to 700 of the donors, high-throughput TCR beta sequencing was used to judge whether each TCR beta V gene segment behaved as functional or pseudogenic. On average, over 200,000 unique TCR beta nucleotide sequences were sequenced per donor among some 430 genotyped donors of the cohort, with around 19% of those sequences being non-productive. Rather than using new phenotypic data, the later analysis identified candidate immune exposures from TCR beta sequences and from how often those sequences occurred across donors. The number of typed donors differed by locus: about 620-640 for A, B, C, DRB1 and DQB1; 500 to 550 for DQA1; around 580 for DPA1; and 450 to 480 for DPB1. HLA typing covered class I and class II loci at four-digit resolution. A later analysis re-analyzed previously published TCR beta repertoires from 666 donors and added high-resolution HLA genotyping to study TCR occurrence patterns. General findings and caveats noted by the study authors: A later analysis found that HLA-associated TCR beta chains were more clonally expanded and had lower generation probabilities than equally common non-associated chains. The cohort was sequenced for TCR beta chains only, and without alpha or paired-chain data the features that could be detected were limited. Most TCR sequences were observed very rarely across donors, whereas some public TCRs were present in many individuals. Because counts were too low, some 16 rarely observed V segments, including chromosome 9 orphons, were excluded from the earlier analysis of several hundred of the donors. Cytomegalovirus status was reported to be diagnosed by the classifier with high specificity and sensitivity in both the original and validation cohorts. Sequencing depth was assumed to be roughly uniform across donors in the presence/absence analyses, though that assumption may not hold. CMV serostatus was the only immune exposure information available for the cohort. In a later analysis, the rate of TCR association differed among HLA loci, with DRB1 alleles having the most associated TCRs and HLA-C alleles having the fewest. A cluster of highly shared sequence variants was judged likely to represent a technical artifact of the sequencing pipeline. A further reported finding was that TCR beta sequences accurately predicted the HLA-A and HLA-B alleles for most subjects in the first cohort. The authors suggested that the approach could potentially be generalized to other disease states and immunological phenotypes. Several of the top co-occurrence clusters appeared to be linked to parvovirus B19, influenza, CMV and Epstein-Barr virus, according to a later analysis. Because HLA typing was missing for some donors at each locus, association tests included only the typed subset. A later genetic analysis reported fewer N-insertions in productive TCRs among donors in an Asian-associated ancestry cluster than the roughly 640-donor mean. Strong co-occurrence of HLA alleles, especially DR and DQ, made assigning TCR associations to individual alleles difficult. The study gave a list of around 170 TCR beta chains associated with cytomegalovirus. Linkage disequilibrium might explain the correlated functional status among segregating V segments, but an unknown experimental factor could not be excluded. A few of the identified cytomegalovirus-associated TCR beta chains were confirmed in vitro to be specific for cytomegalovirus antigens. V-gene and J-gene trimming of TCR beta chains was associated with a missense DCLRE1C variant in a later genetic analysis, and the association was replicated in an independent cohort. Specific HLA alleles were associated with 16,951 TCR beta sequences at a false discovery rate of 0.05 in a later analysis. A later analysis found that most CMV-associated TCR beta chains appeared HLA-restricted, with HLA associations seemingly driven largely by CMV exposure. The 87-base-pair reads could not distinguish some IMGT-functional V segments, including TRBV6-2 and TRBV6-3, so those segments were excluded. Broadly in line with IMGT annotations, most TCR beta V segments showed up in productive rearrangements about 90% or about 30% of the time in an earlier analysis of several hundred of the donors.

Comments on this clone: Its recognized antigen is unknown. No per-base quality is available; no much larger clone lies one base away.

Libraries were constructed by the immunoSEQ multiplex PCR assay. A mixture of 60 forward primers for TCR Vbeta segments and 13 reverse primers for TCR Jbeta segments was used in the multiplex PCR. The CDR3 region of rearranged TCR beta genes was amplified from genomic DNA by a multiplex PCR assay. The Illumina HiSeq System was used to sequence the amplified TCR beta libraries as 87-base-pair reads. Per the source publication's procedure: A later analysis counted about 80 million unique TCR beta chains across the 690 or so repertoires, and around 9.9 million of these chains were shared by at least two donors. A nearest-neighbor algorithm error-corrected the raw reads and collapsed the reads into unique sequences, merging closely related sequences to remove PCR and sequencing errors. To assign V, D and J gene segments, CDR3 sequences were aligned to IMGT reference sequences. For a sequence to be retained, a match of at least six nucleotides was required to both a V gene segment and a J gene segment. A rearrangement was called productive if the CDR3 had no stop codons and remained in frame with V and J, and every other rearrangement was called non-productive. CDR3 was defined according to IMGT convention as the region running from the second conserved V-encoded cysteine to the conserved J-encoded phenylalanine. The earlier analysis of about 590 of the donors excluded sequences that lacked an unambiguous match to a single V gene segment. In an earlier analysis of several hundred of the donors, V segments were called functional above 56.7% productive rearrangements and were called segregating when the between-donor standard deviation exceeded 5%. A statistical classification framework was developed to diagnose cytomegalovirus status using the catalog of TCR beta chain sequences. In a later analysis, V and J genes were assigned by comparing TCR nucleotide sequences against IMGT/GENE-DB human TR gene sequences. Using the TCRdist pipeline, a later analysis assigned CDR3 sequences along with most-parsimonious VDJ recombination scenarios. A later analysis defined each TCR beta chain by its CDR3 amino acid sequence plus V-gene family, and excluded reads lacking a unique V-gene family. To address suspected cross-contamination and a sequencing artifact, a later analysis removed 550 to 750 highly shared, low-generation-probability nucleotide sequences. A later analysis calculated a clonal expansion index for each public chain from normalized within-repertoire ranks of inferred template counts. In a later analysis, generation probabilities were computed with a VDJ recombination model fitted to out-of-frame rearrangements, and the resulting probabilities were checked against IGoR. In a later analysis, hypergeometric tests were used to score TCR-TCR, TCR-HLA and TCR-CMV co-occurrence, with a repertoire-size bias correction applied to TCR pairs. False discovery rates were estimated in a later analysis by permuting HLA or CMV assignments 20 times. In a later analysis, co-occurring TCRs were grouped with DBSCAN, and TCRdist sequence similarity was added when clustering was performed within HLA-allele-positive subsets. Repertoires with fewer than 30,000 or more than 120,000 public chains were left out of co-occurrence clustering, as were a handful of repertoires with anomalous nucleotide sharing. Entries here come from immuneACCESS through TCRdb and include only in-frame sequences with V and J called. Some clones fail to appear in such tables; in the studies checked, an unresolved V gene covers under half of the shortfall, and the cause of the remainder is unknown. The D gene and trimming were derived from the DNA, and the V and J assignments and clone size from that table. The sample has about 83,000 clones on record, around 81% of them singletons. 1.9% of the sample is taken by the ten largest.

CDR1 and CDR2 were assigned from the germline V gene as MNHNS and SASEGT. Measured from the cysteine to the phenylalanine, the CDR3 is 16 residues long. Only the CDR3 DNA stays, 48 bases, in frame from base 1. Ends trimmed: V by 3 bases, J by 4 bases; bases unmatched to a gene: 3. The cohort was made up of roughly 670 healthy bone marrow donors. All cohort members were sampled while nominally healthy, although unrecorded immune exposures were likely present. The donor tested CMV seronegative and was one of the 352 seronegative cohort members. A peripheral blood sample was provided by each donor, and peripheral blood mononuclear cells were used for TCR beta sequencing. The Qiagen DNeasy Blood Extraction Kit was used to extract genomic DNA from the blood cell samples.

This sequence originates from a woman in her twenties or thirties in good health and CMV-seronegative. The sequenced sample consisted of PBMCs. The chain is encoded by TRBV6-1 joined to TRBJ2-3, and TRBD2 aligns with 14 junction nucleotides. Here is the DNA: TGTGCCAGCAGTGAGACTAGCGGGAGGGCCGCAGATACGCAGTATTTT. The translation is CASSETSGRAADTQYF.